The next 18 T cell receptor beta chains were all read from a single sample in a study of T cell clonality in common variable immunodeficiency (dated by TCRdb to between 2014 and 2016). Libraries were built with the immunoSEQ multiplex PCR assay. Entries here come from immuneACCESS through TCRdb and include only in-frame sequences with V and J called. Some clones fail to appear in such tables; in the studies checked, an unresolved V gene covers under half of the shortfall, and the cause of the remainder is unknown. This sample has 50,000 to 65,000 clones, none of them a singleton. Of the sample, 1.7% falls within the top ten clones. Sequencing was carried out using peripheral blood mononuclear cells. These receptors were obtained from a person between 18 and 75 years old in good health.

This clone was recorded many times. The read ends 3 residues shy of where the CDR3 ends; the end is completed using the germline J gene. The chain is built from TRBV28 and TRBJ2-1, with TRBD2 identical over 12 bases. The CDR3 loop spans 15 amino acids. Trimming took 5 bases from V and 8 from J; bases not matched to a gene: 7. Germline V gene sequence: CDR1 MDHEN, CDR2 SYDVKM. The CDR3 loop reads CASSHGLAGYYEQFF. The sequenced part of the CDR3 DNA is TGTGCCAGCAGTCACGGACTAGCGGGATACTATGAG.

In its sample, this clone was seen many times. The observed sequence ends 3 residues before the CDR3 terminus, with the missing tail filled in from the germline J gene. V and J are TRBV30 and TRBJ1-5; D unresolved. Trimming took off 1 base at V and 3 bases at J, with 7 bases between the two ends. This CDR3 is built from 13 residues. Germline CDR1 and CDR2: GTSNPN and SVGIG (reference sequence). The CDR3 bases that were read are TGTGCCTGGAGTGGACTGGACAATCAGCCC. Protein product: CAWSGLDNQP. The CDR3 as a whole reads CAWSGLDNQPQHF.

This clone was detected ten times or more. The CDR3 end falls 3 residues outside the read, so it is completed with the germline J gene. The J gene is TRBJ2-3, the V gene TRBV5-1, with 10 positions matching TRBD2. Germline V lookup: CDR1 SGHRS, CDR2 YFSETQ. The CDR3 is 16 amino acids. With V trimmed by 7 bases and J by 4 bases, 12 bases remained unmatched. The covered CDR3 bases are TGCGCCAGCCAATCCCTAGCGGGAGAGGGTTCAGATACG. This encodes CASQSLAGEGSDT. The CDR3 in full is CASQSLAGEGSDTQYF.

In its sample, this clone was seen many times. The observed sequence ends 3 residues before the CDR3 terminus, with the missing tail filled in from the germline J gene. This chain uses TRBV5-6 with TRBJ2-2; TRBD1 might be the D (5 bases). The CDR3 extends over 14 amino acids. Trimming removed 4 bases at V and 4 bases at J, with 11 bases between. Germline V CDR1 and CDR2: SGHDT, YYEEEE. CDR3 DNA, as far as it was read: TGTGCCAGCAGCCGCAGGGAATCCACCGGGGAG. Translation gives CASSRRESTGE. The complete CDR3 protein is CASSRRESTGELFF.

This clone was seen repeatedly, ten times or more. The covered CDR3 bases are TGCGCCAGCAGCTTGTTGAGCGAAAATAACTATGGC. Protein sequence: CASSLLSENNYG. The CDR3 as a whole reads CASSLLSENNYGYTF. The gene calls are TRBV5-1 and TRBJ1-2; the D is unclear. Coverage ceases 3 residues before the CDR3 finishes, and the germline J gene fills in the end. The CDR3 covers 15 residues. Trimming removed 1 base from V and 1 base from J, with 11 bases in between. The germline V gene encodes CDR1 SGHRS and CDR2 YFSETQ.

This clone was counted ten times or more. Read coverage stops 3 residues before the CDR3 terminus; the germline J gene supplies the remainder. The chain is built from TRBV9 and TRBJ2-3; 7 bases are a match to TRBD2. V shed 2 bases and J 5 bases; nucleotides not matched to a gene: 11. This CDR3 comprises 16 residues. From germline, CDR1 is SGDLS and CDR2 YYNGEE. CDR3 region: CASSVVGGGSRDTQYF. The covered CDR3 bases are TGTGCCAGCAGCGTCGTGGGAGGCGGGAGTAGAGATACG.

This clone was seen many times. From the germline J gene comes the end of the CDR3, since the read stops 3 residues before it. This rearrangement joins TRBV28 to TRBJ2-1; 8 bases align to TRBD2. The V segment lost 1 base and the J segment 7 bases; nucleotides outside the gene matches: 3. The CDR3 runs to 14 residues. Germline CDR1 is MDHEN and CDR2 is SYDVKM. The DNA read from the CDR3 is TGTGCCAGCAGTTTATCGAGCGGGAGTAATGAG. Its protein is CASSLSSGSNE. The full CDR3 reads CASSLSSGSNEQFF.

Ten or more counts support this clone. CDR3 protein: CASSISSGPYNEQFF. The DNA read from the CDR3 is TGTGCCAGTAGTATATCAAGCGGGCCATACAATGAG. The genes are TRBV19 and TRBJ2-1; possibly TRBD2 for D (6 bases). With the read ending 3 residues before the CDR3 end, the germline J gene is used to fill in that end. CDR1 is LNHDA, CDR2 SQIVND, per germline (reference sequence). The CDR3 totals 15 residues. Trimming took off 2 bases at V and 4 bases at J, with 12 bases between the two ends.

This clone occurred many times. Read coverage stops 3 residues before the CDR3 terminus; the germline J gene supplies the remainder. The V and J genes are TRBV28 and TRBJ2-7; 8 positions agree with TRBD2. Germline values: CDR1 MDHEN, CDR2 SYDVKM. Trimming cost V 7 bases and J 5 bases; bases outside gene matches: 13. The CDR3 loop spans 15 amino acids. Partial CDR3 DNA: TGTGCCAGCACTCCTCGGGGGGGGTGGGCCCACGAG. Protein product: CASTPRGGWAHE. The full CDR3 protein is CASTPRGGWAHEQYF.

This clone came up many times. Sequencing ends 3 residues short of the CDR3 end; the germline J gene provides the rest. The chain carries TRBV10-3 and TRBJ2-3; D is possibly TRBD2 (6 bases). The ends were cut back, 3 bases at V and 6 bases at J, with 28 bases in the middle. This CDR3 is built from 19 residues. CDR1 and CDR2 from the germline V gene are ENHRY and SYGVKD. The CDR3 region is CAISDPYFWGDPSWDTQYF. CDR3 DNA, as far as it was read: TGTGCCATCAGTGATCCCTATTTTTGGGGGGACCCTTCTTGGGATACG.

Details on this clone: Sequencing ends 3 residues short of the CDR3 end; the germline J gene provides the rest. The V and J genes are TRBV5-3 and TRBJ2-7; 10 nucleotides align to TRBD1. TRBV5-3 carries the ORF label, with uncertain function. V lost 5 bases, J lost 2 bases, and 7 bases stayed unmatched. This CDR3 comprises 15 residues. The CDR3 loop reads CARRHGTGAPYEQYF. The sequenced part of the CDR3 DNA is TGTGCCAGAAGACATGGGACAGGGGCTCCCTACGAG.

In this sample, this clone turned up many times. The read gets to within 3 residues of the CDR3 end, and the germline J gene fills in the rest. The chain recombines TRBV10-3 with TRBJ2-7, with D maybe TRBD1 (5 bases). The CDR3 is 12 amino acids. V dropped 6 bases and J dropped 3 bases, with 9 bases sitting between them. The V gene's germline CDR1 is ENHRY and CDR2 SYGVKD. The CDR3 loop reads CAIRKQDYEQYF. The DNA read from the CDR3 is TGTGCCATCAGGAAACAGGACTACGAG.

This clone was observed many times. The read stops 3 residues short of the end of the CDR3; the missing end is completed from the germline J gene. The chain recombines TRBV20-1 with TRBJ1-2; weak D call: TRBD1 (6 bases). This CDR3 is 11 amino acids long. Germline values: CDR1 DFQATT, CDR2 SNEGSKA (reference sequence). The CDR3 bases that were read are TGCAGTGCTAGTTGGGGGGGCGGC. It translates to CSASWGGG. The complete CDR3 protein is CSASWGGGYTF.

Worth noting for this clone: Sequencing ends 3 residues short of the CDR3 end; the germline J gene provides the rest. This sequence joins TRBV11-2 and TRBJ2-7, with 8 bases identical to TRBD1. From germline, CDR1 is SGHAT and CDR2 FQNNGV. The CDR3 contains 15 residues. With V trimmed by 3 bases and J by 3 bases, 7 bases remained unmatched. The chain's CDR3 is CASSLVTGEGYEQYF. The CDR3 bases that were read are TGTGCCAGCAGCTTGGTGACAGGGGAAGGCTACGAG. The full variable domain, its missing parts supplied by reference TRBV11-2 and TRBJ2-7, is EAGVAQSPRYKIIEKRQSVAFWCNPISGHATLYWYQQILGQGPKLLIQFQNNGVVDDSQLPKDRFSAERLKGVDSTLKIQPAKLEDSAVYLCASSLVTGEGYEQYFGPGTRLTVT.

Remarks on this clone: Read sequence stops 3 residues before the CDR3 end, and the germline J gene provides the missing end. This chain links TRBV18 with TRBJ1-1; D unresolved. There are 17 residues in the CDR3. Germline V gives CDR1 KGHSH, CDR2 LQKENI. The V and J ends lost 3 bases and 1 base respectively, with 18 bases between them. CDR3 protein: CASSPTTTGLRNTEAFF. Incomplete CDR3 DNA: TGTGCCAGCTCACCCACGACGACTGGACTCAGGAACACTGAA.

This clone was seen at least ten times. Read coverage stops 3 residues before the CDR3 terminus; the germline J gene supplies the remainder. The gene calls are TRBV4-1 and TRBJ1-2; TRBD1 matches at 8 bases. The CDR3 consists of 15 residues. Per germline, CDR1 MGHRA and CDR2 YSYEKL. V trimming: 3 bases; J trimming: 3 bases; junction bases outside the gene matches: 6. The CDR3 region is CASSQETGVDYGYTF. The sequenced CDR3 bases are TGCGCCAGCAGCCAGGAGACAGGGGTGGACTATGGC.

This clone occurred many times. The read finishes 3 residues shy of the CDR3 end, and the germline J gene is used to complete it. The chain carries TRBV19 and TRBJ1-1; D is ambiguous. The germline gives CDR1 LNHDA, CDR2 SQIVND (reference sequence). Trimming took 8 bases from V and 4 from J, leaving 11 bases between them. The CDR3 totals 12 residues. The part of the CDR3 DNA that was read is TGTGCCAGTCAAGAAGGGTTCACTGAA. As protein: CASQEGFTE. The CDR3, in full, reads CASQEGFTEAFF.

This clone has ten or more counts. The CDR3 protein is CSASLRDSSYEQYF. The CDR3 bases that were read are TGCAGTGCTAGTCTTCGGGACTCCTCCTACGAG. The chain joins TRBV20-1 to TRBJ2-7, with a weak D call TRBD2 (6 bases). The read falls 3 residues short of the CDR3 end, and the missing part is taken from the germline J gene. Trimming left V 3 bases short and J 0 bases short, with 12 bases between. Germline loops: CDR1 DFQATT, CDR2 SNEGSKA (reference sequence). The CDR3 covers 14 residues.